This T cell receptor beta chain came from a study of human T cells and chemical hapten exposure. Study overall: A mostly female patient group had alopecia areata, totalis or universalis. Study-wide findings and caveats: Versus controls, significantly more large CDR3 similarity clusters arose from expanded TCRs.

Trimming took off 7 bases at V and 5 bases at J, with 14 bases between the two ends. The CDR3 runs to 13 residues. MiXCR was run by TCRdb on the RACE reads, yielding one entry per CDR3 protein. In the table there are under 200,000 distinct CDR3 sequences, 28% of which are singletons. Details on this clonotype: Antigen unknown.

Time point meaning: patch test 3, about 24 weeks after DPC sensitization. The treatment is: therapeutic diphenylcyclopropenone sensitization with weekly scalp DPC. Each patch-test visit's blood sample preceded patch application. The chain has TRBV12-3 or TRBV12-4 and TRBJ2-5; perhaps D is TRBD1 or TRBD2 (5 bases each). Source: whole blood, taken in connection with sensitization to the hapten diphenylcyclopropenone (DPC). The clonotype was recovered from a woman aged 18 to 35 with alopecia areata. Some clones in this sample may be carry-over from other donors' samples. CDR3: CASTPGGRETQYF. Here the CDR3 DNA reads TGTGCCAGCACCCCTGGGGGAAGGGAGACCCAGTACTTC.